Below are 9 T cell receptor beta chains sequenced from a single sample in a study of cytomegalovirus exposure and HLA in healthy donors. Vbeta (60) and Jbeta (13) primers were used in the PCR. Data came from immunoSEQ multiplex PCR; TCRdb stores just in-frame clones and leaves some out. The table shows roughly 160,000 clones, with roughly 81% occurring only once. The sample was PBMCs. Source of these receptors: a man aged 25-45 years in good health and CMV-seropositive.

The CDR3 reads CASSPPRDRIRYGYTF. The DNA for the CDR3 is TGTGCCAGTAGTCCCCCTAGGGACAGGATACGGTATGGCTACACCTTC. The chain recombines TRBV19 with TRBJ1-2, with 8 bases matching TRBD1. The junction had 13 bases not matched to a gene; V was cut back by 5 bases and J by 5 bases. The germline V gene has CDR1 LNHDA and CDR2 SQIVND (reference sequence). CDR3 length: 16 residues.

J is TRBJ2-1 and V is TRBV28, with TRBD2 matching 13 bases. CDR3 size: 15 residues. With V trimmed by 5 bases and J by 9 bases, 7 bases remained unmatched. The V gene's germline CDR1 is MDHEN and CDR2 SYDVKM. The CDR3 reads CASSGTSGRASEQFF. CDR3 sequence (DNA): TGTGCCAGCAGTGGTACTAGCGGGAGGGCAAGTGAGCAGTTCTTC.

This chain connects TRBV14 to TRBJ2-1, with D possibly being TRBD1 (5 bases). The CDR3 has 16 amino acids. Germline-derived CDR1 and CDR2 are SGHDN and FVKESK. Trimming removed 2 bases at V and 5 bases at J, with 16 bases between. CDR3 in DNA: TGTGCCAGCAGCCAAAATAGGGCAGGGTCCCACAATGAGCAGTTCTTC. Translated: CASSQNRAGSHNEQFF.

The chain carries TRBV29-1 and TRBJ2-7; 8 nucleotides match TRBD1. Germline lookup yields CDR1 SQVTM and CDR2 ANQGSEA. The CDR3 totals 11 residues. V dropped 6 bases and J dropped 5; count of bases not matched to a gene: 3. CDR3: CSVATGDEQYF. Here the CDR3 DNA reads TGCAGCGTCGCGACAGGGGACGAGCAGTACTTC.

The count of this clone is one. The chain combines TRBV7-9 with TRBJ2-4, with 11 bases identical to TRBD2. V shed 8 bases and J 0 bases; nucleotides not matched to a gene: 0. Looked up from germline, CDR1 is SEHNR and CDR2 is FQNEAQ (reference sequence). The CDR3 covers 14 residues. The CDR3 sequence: CASGLAGAKNIQYF. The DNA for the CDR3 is TGTGCCAGCGGACTAGCGGGAGCCAAAAACATTCAGTACTTC. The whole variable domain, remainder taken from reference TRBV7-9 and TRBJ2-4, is DTGVSQNPRHKITKRGQNVTFRCDPISEHNRLYWYRQTLGQGPEFLTYFQNEAQLEKSRLLSDRFSAERPKGSFSTLEIQRTEQGDSAMYLCASGLAGAKNIQYFGAGTRLSVL.

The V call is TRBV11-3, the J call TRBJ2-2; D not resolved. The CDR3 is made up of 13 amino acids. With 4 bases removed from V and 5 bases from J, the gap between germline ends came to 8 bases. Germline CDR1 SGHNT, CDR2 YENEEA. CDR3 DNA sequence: TGTGCCAGCAGCTCCATACGGACCGGGGAGCTGTTTTTT. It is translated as CASSSIRTGELFF.

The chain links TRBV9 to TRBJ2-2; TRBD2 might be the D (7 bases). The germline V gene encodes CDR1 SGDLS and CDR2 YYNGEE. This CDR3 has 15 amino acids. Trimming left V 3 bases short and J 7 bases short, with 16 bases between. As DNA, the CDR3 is TGTGCCAGCAGCGCAGAAGGGGGGGACGGCGGGGAGCTGTTTTTT. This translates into CASSAEGGDGGELFF.

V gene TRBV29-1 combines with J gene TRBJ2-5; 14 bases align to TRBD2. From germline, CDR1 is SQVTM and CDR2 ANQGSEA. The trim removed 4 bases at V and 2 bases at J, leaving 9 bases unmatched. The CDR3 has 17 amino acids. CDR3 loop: CSVAMGGTSGRQETQYF. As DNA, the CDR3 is TGCAGCGTTGCGATGGGTGGGACTAGCGGGAGACAAGAGACCCAGTACTTC. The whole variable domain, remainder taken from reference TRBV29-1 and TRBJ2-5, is SAVISQKPSRDICQRGTSLTIQCQVDSQVTMMFWYRQQPGQSLTLIATANQGSEATYESGFVIDKFPISRPNLTFSTLTVSNMSPEDSSIYLCSVAMGGTSGRQETQYFGPGTRLLVL.

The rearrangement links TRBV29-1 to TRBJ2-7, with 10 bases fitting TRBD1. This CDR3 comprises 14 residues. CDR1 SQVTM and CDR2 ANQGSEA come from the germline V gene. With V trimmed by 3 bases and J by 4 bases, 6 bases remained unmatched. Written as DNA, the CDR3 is TGCAGCGTTGATCTGGGACAGGGGTGGTACGAGCAGTACTTC. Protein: CSVDLGQGWYEQYF.